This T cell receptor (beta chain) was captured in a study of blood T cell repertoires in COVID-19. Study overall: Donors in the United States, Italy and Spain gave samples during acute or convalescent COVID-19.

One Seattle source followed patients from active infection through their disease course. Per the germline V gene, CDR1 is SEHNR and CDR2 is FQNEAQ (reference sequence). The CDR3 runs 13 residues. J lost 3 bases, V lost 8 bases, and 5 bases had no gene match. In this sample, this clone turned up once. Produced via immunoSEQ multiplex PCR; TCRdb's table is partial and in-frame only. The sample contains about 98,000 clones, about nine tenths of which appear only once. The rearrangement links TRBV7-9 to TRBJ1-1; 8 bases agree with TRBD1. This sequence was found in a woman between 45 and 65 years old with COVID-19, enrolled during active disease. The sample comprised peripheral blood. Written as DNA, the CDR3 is TGTGCCAGCGGAGAACAGGGGGACACTGAAGCTTTCTTT. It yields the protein CASGEQGDTEAFF.